These T cell receptor beta chains were read from a single sample in a study of human T cells and chemical hapten exposure. TCRdb reprocessed the RACE reads via MiXCR and lists one record per CDR3 protein. The data show some 98,000 distinct CDR3 sequences, with 10% to 12% seen just once and approximately 3.1% held by the top ten. Specimen: whole blood, collected in connection with sensitization to the hapten diphenylcyclopropenone (DPC). The receptors come from a woman aged 55-70 years with alopecia areata. Some clones in this sample may be carry-over from other donors' samples. Each CDR3 is given with its conserved first and last residue. Each record gives: clone size, D gene, V gene, J gene, CDR3 protein, CDR3 DNA. The D gene is left open where the match is weak. Size is omitted from some rows. Given values are once, few, many or a class for expanded clones.

many,.,TRBV7-9,TRBJ1-1,CASSSKGPTEAFF,TGTGCCAGCAGCTCAAAGGGGCCCACTGAAGCTTTCTTT
few,.,TRBV9,TRBJ2-1,CASSRGRGPLIWEQFF,TGTGCCAGCAGTCGGGGACGGGGCCCCCTGATCTGGGAGCAGTTCTTC
few,.,TRBV2,TRBJ2-1,CASNPVWNNEQFF,TGTGCCAGCAATCCAGTGTGGAACAATGAGCAGTTCTTC
.,TRBD2,TRBV15,TRBJ2-1,CATYGLAGSHNEQFF,TGTGCCACCTATGGACTAGCGGGCTCTCACAATGAGCAGTTCTTC
many,.,TRBV9,TRBJ2-3,CASSTGQTDTQYF,TGTGCCAGCAGCACTGGACAGACAGATACGCAGTATTTT
few,.,TRBV12-3/TRBV12-4,TRBJ1-1,CASRRGDTEAFF,TGTGCCAGCAGGAGGGGGGACACTGAAGCTTTCTTT
many,.,TRBV5-4,TRBJ1-2,CASSNQGSNYGYTF,TGTGCCAGCAGCAACCAGGGGTCTAACTATGGCTACACCTTC
many,.,TRBV11-2,TRBJ1-1,CASSLDVRATEAFF,TGTGCCAGCAGCTTGGATGTCAGGGCCACTGAAGCTTTCTTT
many,TRBD1,TRBV7-7,TRBJ2-3,CASSLDRGTDTQYF,TGTGCTAGCAGCTTAGACAGGGGCACAGATACGCAGTATTTT
many,.,TRBV5-5,TRBJ1-2,CASSLAGRAVNYGYTF,TGTGCCAGCAGCTTGGCGGGCAGAGCAGTTAACTATGGCTACACCTTC
.,.,TRBV6-5,TRBJ2-3,CASSYGGWGTDTQYF,TGTGCCAGCAGTTACGGGGGGTGGGGCACAGATACGCAGTATTTT
.,.,TRBV20-1,TRBJ1-1,CSAIIPAGAMNTEAFF,TGCAGTGCTATAATCCCCGCAGGGGCGATGAACACTGAAGCTTTCTTT
many,TRBD1,TRBV6-1,TRBJ2-2,CASRRDRWSNTGELFF,TGTGCCAGCAGAAGGGACAGATGGTCGAACACCGGGGAGCTGTTTTTT
few,.,TRBV5-1,TRBJ2-7,CASSNQRLEEQYF,TGCGCCAGCAGCAATCAACGGCTAGAGGAGCAGTACTTC
few,.,TRBV7-9,TRBJ2-1,CASSLGGHSYNEQFF,TGTGCCAGCAGCTTGGGGGGCCATAGCTACAATGAGCAGTTCTTC
few,TRBD1,TRBV18,TRBJ2-2,CASSPRTGWRSATGELFF,TGTGCCAGCTCACCCCGGACAGGGTGGCGTTCCGCCACCGGGGAGCTGTTTTTT
.,TRBD1,TRBV5-1,TRBJ2-3,CASSALRQGAGDTQYF,TGCGCCAGCAGCGCGTTGCGACAGGGGGCTGGAGATACGCAGTATTTT
.,.,TRBV2,TRBJ1-5,CASSEDYQPQHF,TGTGCCAGCAGTGAAGACTATCAGCCCCAGCATTTT
.,TRBD2,TRBV5-4,TRBJ2-3,CASSPGLAGYTDTQYF,TGTGCCAGCAGCCCGGGACTAGCGGGATACACAGATACGCAGTATTTT
.,TRBD2,TRBV2,TRBJ2-1,CASSGPQRGGYNEQFF,TGTGCCAGCAGTGGACCACAGCGGGGGGGCTACAATGAGCAGTTCTTC
many,.,TRBV24-1,TRBJ2-7,CATSDPTEKGSYEQYF,TGTGCCACCAGTGACCCGACAGAAAAGGGTTCCTACGAGCAGTACTTC
many,.,TRBV7-9,TRBJ1-2,CASSLGGGYYGYTF,TGTGCCAGCAGCTTAGGGGGAGGCTACTATGGCTACACCTTC
many,.,TRBV11-2,TRBJ2-4,CASGNIQYF,TGTGCCAGCGGAAACATTCAGTACTTC
few,TRBD1,TRBV6-1,TRBJ1-4,CASMRQGVGKLFF,TGTGCCAGCATGCGACAGGGAGTAGGAAAACTGTTTTTT
many,.,TRBV3-1,TRBJ2-1,CASSQETAGSYNEQFF,TGTGCCAGCAGCCAAGAAACAGCGGGTTCCTACAATGAGCAGTTCTTC
many,.,TRBV18,TRBJ1-1,CASSPQDIEDTEAFF,TGTGCCAGCTCACCACAAGATATCGAGGACACTGAAGCTTTCTTT
many,.,TRBV7-6,TRBJ2-2,CASSLWGANTGELFF,TGTGCCAGCAGCTTATGGGGGGCGAACACCGGGGAGCTGTTTTTT
few,.,TRBV30,TRBJ1-6,CAWGPGHFNSPLHF,TGTGCCTGGGGACCGGGACATTTTAATTCACCCCTCCACTTT
.,.,TRBV29-1,TRBJ1-1,CSGGWGRTEAFF,TGCAGCGGAGGTTGGGGGCGAACTGAAGCTTTCTTT
.,.,TRBV4-2,TRBJ2-7,CASSPQTVGAAYEQYF,TGTGCCAGCAGCCCACAGACTGTCGGGGCGGCCTACGAGCAGTACTTC
.,.,TRBV3-1,TRBJ1-3,CASSAPISGNTIYF,TGTGCCAGCAGCGCCCCAATCTCTGGAAACACCATATATTTT
few,TRBD1,TRBV4-1,TRBJ1-1,CASSQEGTGGRNTEAFF,TGCGCCAGCAGCCAAGAGGGGACAGGGGGCAGGAACACTGAAGCTTTCTTT
few,TRBD1,TRBV24-1,TRBJ1-6,CATSDLQSGTGATCDHF,TGTGCCACCAGTGATCTCCAGTCCGGGACAGGAGCTACGTGCGACCACTTT
.,.,TRBV9,TRBJ2-7,CASSVGRRDYEQYF,TGTGCCAGCAGCGTAGGAAGGAGAGACTACGAGCAGTACTTC
many,.,TRBV10-3,TRBJ1-1,CAIMGSQPTEAFF,TGTGCCATCATGGGTTCCCAGCCCACTGAAGCTTTCTTT
.,TRBD1,TRBV5-1,TRBJ2-5,CASDTGERETQYF,TGCGCCAGCGACACAGGGGAACGAGAGACCCAGTACTTC
many,.,TRBV3-1,TRBJ2-1,CASSQARDEQFF,TGTGCCAGCAGCCAAGCCCGCGATGAGCAGTTCTTC
.,TRBD1,TRBV5-1,TRBJ1-4,CASSPGQGNNEKLFF,TGCGCCAGCAGCCCCGGACAGGGAAATAATGAAAAACTGTTTTTT
many,.,TRBV29-1,TRBJ2-2,CSGSLWPGELFF,TGCAGCGGATCCCTTTGGCCCGGGGAGCTGTTTTTT
many,TRBD2,TRBV6-5,TRBJ2-5,CASSYSSEAASGGKETQYF,TGTGCCAGCAGTTACTCGTCAGAGGCGGCTAGCGGGGGGAAAGAGACCCAGTACTTC
many,TRBD2,TRBV3-1,TRBJ2-7,CASSHRGLASYEQYF,TGTGCCAGCAGCCACCGCGGACTAGCCTCCTACGAGCAGTACTTC
many,TRBD1,TRBV7-9,TRBJ1-2,CASIPWGDSPHPNYGYTF,TGTGCCAGCATCCCGTGGGGGGACAGCCCCCACCCTAACTATGGCTACACCTTC